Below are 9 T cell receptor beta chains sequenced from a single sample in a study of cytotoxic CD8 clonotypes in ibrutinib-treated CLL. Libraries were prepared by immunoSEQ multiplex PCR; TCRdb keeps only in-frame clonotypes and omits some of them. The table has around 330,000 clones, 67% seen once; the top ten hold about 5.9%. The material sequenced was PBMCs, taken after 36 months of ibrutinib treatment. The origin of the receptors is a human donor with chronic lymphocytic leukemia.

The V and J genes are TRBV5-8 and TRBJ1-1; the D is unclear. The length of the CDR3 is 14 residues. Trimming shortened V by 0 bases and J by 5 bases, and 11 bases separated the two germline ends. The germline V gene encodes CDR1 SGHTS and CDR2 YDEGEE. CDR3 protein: CASSLEPRVTEAFF. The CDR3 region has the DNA TGTGCCAGCAGCTTGGAGCCCCGAGTGACTGAAGCTTTCTTT.

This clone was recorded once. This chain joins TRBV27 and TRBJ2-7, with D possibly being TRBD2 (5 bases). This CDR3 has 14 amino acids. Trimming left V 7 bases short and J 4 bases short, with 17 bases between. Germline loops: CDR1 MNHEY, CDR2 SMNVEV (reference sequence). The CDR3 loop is CASKFSGGGYEQYF. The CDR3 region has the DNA TGTGCCAGCAAATTTTCCGGAGGCGGGTACGAGCAGTACTTC.

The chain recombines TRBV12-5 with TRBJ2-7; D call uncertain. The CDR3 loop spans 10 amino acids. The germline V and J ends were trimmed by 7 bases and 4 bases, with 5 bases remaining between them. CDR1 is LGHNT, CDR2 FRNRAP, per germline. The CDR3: CASALYEQYF. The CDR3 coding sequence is TGTGCTAGTGCCCTATACGAGCAGTACTTC.

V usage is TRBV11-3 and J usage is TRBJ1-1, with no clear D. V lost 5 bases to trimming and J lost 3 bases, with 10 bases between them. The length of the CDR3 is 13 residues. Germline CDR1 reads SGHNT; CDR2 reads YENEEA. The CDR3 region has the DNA TGTGCCAGCAGCCCGGACCCCTACACTGAAGCTTTCTTT. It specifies CASSPDPYTEAFF. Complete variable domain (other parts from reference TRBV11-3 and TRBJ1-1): EAGVVQSPRYKIIEKKQPVAFWCNPISGHNTLYWYLQNLGQGPELLIRYENEEAVDDSQLPKDRFSAERLKGVDSTLKIQPAELGDSAVYLCASSPDPYTEAFFGQGTRLTVV.

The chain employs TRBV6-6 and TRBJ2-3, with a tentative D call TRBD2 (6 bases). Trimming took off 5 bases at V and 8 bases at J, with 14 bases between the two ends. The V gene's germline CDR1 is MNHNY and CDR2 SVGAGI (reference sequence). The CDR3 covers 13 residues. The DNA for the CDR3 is TGTGCCAGCAGTCCGGGGTCCGGGGGTACGCAGTATTTT. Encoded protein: CASSPGSGGTQYF.

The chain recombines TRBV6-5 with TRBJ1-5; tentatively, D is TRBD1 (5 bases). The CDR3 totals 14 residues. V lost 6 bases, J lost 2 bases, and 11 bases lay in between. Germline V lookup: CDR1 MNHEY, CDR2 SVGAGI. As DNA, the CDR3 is TGTGCCAGCAGACGGCAGGGTGGCAATCAGCCCCAGCATTTT. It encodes CASRRQGGNQPQHF.

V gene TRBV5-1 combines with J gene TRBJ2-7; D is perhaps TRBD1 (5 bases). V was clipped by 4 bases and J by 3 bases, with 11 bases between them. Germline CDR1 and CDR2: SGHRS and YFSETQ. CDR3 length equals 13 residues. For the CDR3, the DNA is TGCGCCAGCAGCAAGGACATTGTCTACGAGCAGTACTTC. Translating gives CASSKDIVYEQYF.

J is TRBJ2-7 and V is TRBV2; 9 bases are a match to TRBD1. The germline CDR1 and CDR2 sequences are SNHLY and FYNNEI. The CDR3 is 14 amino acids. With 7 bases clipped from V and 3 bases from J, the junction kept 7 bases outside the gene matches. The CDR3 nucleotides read TGTGCCAGCACTCCGGGACAGGGATACTACGAGCAGTACTTC. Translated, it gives CASTPGQGYYEQYF.

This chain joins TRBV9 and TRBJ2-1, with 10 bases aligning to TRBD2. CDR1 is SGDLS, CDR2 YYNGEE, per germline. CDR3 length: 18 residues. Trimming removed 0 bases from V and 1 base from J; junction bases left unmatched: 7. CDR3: CASSVALAGVLSYNEQFF. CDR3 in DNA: TGTGCCAGCAGCGTAGCCCTAGCGGGAGTCCTTTCCTACAATGAGCAGTTCTTC.